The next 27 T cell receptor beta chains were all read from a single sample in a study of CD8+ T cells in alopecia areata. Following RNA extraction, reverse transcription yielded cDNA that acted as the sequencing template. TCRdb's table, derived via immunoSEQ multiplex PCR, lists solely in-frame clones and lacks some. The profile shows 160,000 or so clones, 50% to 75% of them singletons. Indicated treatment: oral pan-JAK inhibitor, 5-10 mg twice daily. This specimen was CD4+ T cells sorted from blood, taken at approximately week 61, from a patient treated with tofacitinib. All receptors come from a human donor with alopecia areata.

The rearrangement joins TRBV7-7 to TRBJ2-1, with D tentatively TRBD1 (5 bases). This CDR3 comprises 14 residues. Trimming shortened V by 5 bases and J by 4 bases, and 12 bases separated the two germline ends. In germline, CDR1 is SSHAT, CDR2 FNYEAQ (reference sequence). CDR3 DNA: TGTGCCAGCAGCCCGGCTCAGGGATACAATGAGCAGTTCTTC. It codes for CASSPAQGYNEQFF.

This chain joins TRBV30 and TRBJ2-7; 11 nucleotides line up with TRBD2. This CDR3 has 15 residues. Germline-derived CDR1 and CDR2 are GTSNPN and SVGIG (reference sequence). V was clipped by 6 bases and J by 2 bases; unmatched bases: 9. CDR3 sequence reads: CACSGLAGLTYEQYF. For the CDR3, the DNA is TGTGCCTGTTCCGGACTAGCGGGCCTCACCTACGAGCAGTACTTC.

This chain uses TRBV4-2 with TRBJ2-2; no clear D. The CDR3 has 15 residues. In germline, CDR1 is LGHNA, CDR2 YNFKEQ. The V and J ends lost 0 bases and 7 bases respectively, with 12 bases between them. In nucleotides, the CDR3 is TGTGCCAGCAGCCAAGAGGGTACTATCGGCGGGGAGCTGTTTTTT. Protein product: CASSQEGTIGGELFF.

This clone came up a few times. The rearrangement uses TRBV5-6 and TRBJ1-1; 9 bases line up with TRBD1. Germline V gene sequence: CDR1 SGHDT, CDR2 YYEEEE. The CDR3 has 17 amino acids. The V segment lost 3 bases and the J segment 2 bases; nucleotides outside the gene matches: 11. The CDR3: CASSWRRTGVGNTEAFF. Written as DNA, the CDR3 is TGTGCCAGCAGCTGGAGAAGGACAGGGGTCGGAAACACTGAAGCTTTCTTT.

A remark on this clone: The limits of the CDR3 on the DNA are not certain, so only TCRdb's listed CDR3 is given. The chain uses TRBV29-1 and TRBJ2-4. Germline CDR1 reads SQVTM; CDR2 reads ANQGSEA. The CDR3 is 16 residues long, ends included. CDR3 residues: CSVEFSFFGPQNIQYF.

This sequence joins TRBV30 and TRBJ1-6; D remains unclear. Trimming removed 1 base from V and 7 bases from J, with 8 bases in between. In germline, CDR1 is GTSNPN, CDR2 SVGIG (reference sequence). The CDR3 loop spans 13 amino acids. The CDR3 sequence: CAWSGQQNSPLHF. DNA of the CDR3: TGTGCCTGGAGTGGGCAGCAAAATTCACCCCTCCACTTT.

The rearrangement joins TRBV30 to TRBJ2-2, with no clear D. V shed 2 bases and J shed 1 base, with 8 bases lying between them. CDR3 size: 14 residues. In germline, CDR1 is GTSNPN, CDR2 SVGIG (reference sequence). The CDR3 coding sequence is TGTGCCTGGAGTCAGGCCAGGAACACCGGGGAGCTGTTTTTT. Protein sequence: CAWSQARNTGELFF.

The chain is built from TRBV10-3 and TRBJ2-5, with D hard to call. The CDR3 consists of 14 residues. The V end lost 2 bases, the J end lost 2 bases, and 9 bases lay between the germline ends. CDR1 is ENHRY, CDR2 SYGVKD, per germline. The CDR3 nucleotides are TGTGCCATCAGTGAGCGCCTGACACAAGAGACCCAGTACTTC. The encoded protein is CAISERLTQETQYF.

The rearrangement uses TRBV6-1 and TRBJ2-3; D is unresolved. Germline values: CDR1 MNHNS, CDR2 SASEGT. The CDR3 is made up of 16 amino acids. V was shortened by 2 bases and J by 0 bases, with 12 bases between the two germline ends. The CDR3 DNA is TGTGCCAGCAGTGAAACAAAGGGTTGGAGCACAGATACGCAGTATTTT. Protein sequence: CASSETKGWSTDTQYF.

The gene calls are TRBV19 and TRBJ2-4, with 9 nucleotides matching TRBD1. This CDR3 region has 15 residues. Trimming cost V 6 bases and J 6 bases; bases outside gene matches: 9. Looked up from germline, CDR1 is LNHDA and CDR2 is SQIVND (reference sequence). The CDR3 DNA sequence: TGTGCCAGTAGCCGGGACAGGGCCAGACCAAACATTCAGTACTTC. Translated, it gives CASSRDRARPNIQYF. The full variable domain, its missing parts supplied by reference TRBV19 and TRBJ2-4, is DGGITQSPKYLFRKEGQNVTLSCEQNLNHDAMYWYRQDPGQGLRLIYYSQIVNDFQKGDIAEGYSVSREKKESFPLTVTSAQKNPTAFYLCASSRDRARPNIQYFGAGTRLSVL.

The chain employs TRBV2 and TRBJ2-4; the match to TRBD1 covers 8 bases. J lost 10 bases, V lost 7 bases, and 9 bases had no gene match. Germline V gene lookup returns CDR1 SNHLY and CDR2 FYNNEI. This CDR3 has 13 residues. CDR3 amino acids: CASKDRDQSIQYF. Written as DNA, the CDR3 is TGTGCCAGCAAGGACAGGGATCAGAGTATTCAGTACTTC.

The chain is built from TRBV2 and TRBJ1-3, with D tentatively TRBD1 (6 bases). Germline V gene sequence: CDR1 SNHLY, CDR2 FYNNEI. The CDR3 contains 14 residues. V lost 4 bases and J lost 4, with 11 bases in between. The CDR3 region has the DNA TGTGCCAGCAGTGGAACAGGGAACGGAAACACCATATATTTT. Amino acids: CASSGTGNGNTIYF.

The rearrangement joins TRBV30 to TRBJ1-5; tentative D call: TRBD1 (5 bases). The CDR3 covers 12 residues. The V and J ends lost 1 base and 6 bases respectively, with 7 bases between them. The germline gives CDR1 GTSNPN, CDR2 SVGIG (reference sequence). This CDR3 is CAWSAGGQPQHF. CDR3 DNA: TGTGCCTGGAGTGCCGGGGGTCAGCCCCAGCATTTT.

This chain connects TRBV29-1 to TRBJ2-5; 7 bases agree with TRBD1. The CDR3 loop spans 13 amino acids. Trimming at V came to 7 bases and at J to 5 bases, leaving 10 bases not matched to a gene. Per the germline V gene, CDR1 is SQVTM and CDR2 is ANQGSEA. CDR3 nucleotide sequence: TGCAGCGCTAATACAGGGGAAGTGGAGACCCAGTACTTC. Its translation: CSANTGEVETQYF. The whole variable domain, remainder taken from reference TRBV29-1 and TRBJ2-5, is SAVISQKPSRDICQRGTSLTIQCQVDSQVTMMFWYRQQPGQSLTLIATANQGSEATYESGFVIDKFPISRPNLTFSTLTVSNMSPEDSSIYLCSANTGEVETQYFGPGTRLLVL.

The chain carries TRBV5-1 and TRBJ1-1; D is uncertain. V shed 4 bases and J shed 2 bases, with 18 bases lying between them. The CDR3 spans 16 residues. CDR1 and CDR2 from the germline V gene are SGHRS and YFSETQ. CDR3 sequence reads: CASSLLPREGNTEAFF. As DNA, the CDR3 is TGCGCCAGCAGCCTGTTACCTCGAGAGGGAAACACTGAAGCTTTCTTT.

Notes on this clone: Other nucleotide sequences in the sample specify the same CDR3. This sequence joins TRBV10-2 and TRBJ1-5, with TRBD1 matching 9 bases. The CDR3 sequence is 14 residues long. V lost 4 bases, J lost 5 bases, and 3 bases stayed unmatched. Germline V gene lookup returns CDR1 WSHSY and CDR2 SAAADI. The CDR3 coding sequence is TGCGCCAGCAGTGTAACAGGGGGCGATCAGCCCCAGCATTTT. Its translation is CASSVTGGDQPQHF.

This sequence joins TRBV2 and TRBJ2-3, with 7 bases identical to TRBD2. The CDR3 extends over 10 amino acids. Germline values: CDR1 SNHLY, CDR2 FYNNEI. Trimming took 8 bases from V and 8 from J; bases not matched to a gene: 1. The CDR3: CASREVTQYF. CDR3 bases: TGTGCCAGCCGGGAGGTTACGCAGTATTTT. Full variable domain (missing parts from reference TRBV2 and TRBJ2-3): EPEVTQTPSHQVTQMGQEVILRCVPISNHLYFYWYRQILGQKVEFLVSFYNNEISEKSEIFDDQFSVERPDGSNFTLKIRSTKLEDSAMYFCASREVTQYFGPGTRLTVL.

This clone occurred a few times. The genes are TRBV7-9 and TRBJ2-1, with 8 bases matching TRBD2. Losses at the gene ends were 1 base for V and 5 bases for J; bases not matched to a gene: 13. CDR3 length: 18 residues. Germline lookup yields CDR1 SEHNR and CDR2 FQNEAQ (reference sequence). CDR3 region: CASSLVAGISGTHNEQFF. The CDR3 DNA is TGTGCCAGCAGCTTAGTAGCGGGGATATCAGGGACCCACAATGAGCAGTTCTTC.

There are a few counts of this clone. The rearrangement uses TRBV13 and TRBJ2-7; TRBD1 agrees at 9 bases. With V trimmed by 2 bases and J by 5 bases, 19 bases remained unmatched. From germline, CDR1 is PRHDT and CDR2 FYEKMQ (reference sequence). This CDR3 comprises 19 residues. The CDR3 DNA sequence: TGTGCCAGCAGCTTAAGTTGGGGGCCACAGGGGGCTTTTCGGGACGAGCAGTACTTC. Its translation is CASSLSWGPQGAFRDEQYF.

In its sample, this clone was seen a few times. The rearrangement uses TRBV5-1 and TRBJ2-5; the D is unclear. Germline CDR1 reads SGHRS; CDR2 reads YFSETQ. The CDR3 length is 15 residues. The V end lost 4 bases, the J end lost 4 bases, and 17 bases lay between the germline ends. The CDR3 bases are TGCGCCAGCAGCGCTGCCCGCACCCGAGGAGAGACCCAGTACTTC. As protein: CASSAARTRGETQYF.

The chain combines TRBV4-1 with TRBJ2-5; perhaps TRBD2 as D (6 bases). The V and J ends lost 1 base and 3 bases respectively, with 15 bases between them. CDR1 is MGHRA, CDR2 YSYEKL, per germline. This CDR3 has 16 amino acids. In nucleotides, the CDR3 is TGCGCCAGCAGCCAAGTAGCGGCAGGGTCCAAAGAGACCCAGTACTTC. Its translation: CASSQVAAGSKETQYF.

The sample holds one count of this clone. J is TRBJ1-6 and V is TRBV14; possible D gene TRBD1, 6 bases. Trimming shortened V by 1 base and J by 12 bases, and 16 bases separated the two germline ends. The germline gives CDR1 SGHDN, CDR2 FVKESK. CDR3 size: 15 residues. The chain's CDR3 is CASSQVLQGRRPLHF. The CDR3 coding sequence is TGTGCCAGCAGCCAAGTCCTACAGGGCCGTCGACCCCTCCACTTT.

The CDR3 bases are TGTGCCAGCAGCCAAGAACCCCATCGGGGCGAGCAGTACTTC. Its protein is CASSQEPHRGEQYF. This chain links TRBV4-2 with TRBJ2-5; a weak D match, TRBD2 (5 bases). Gene TRBJ2-7 matches the end of the DNA better, so the J call may be wrong. CDR1 and CDR2 from the germline V gene are LGHNA and YNFKEQ. The CDR3 length is 14 residues.

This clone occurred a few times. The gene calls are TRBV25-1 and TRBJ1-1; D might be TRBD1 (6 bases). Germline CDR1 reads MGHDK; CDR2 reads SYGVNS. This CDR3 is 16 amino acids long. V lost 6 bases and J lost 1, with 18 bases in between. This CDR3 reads CASSPLTGRGNTEAFF. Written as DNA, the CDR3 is TGTGCCAGCAGCCCCCTGACAGGCCGGGGGAACACTGAAGCTTTCTTT.

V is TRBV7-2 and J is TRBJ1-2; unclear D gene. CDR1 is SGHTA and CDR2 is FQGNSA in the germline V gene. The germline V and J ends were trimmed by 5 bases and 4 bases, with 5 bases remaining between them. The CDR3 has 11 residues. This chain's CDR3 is CASSRSYGYTF. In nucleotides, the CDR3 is TGTGCCAGCAGCCGCAGCTATGGCTACACCTTC. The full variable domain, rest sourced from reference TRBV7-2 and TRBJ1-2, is GAGVSQSPSNKVTEKGKDVELRCDPISGHTALYWYRQSLGQGLEFLIYFQGNSAPDKSGLPSDRFSAERTGGSVSTLTIQRTQQEDSAVYLCASSRSYGYTFGSGTRLTVV.

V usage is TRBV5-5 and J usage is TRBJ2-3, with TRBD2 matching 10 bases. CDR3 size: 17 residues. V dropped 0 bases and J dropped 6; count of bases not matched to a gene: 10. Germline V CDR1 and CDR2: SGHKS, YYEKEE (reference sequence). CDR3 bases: TGTGCCAGCAGCTTGGGACAGGGAGCGGGGGGGCCGGATACGCAGTATTTT. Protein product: CASSLGQGAGGPDTQYF.

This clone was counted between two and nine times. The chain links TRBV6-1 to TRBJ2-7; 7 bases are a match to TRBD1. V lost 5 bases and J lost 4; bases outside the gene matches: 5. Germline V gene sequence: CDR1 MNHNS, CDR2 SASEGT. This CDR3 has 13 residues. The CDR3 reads CASSMGQRYEQYF. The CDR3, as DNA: TGTGCCAGCAGTATGGGACAGAGATACGAGCAGTACTTC.